This T cell receptor beta chain originates from a study of blood T cells in healthy people across ages. This clonotype has a handful of counts. What it binds is unknown. The V and J ends lost 7 bases and 1 base, in that order; junction bases with no gene match: 0. CDR1 and CDR2 from the germline V gene are DFQATT and SNEGSKA (reference sequence). The CDR3 length is 12 residues. A sample-barcoded 5' primer and a J-beta primer mix were used in a second PCR of about 7 to 12 cycles. TCRdb re-derived calls from the 5' RACE reads in MiXCR, one entry per CDR3 protein. The sample holds about 690,000 distinct CDR3 sequences, over 40% seen once. Study findings and constraints: The study found more naive CD4+ cells and higher diversity in long-lived than aged donors. The CMV status of each donor remained undetermined, and this could have confounded shifts in expanded clonotypes.

Every sample yielded at least 6.5 million isolated PBMCs. V usage is TRBV20-1 and J usage is TRBJ2-5, with 10 bases aligning to TRBD2. The sequence derives from an elderly man in good health. Sequencing was performed on blood. Here the CDR3 DNA reads TGCAGTGGGACTAGCGGCCAAGAGACCCAGTACTTC. Translation gives CSGTSGQETQYF.